One sample yielded the 2 T cell receptor beta chains listed below, sequenced in a study. TCRdb called the RT-PCR reads again in MiXCR, with one record for every CDR3 protein. The table includes approximately 720,000 distinct CDR3 sequences, about 14% detected once. The source material was memory CD4+ T cells from blood. The source is a female donor in good health, serving as a healthy control.

The rearrangement links TRBV12-3 or TRBV12-4 to TRBJ2-3, with TRBD1 as a possible D gene (5 bases). The CDR3 extends over 12 amino acids. V was shortened by 1 base and J by 9 bases, with 8 bases between the two germline ends. CDR3 DNA sequence: TGTGCCAGCAGTTTAGAACCAGGGACGCAGTATTTT. Encoded protein: CASSLEPGTQYF.

This clonotype has at least ten counts. This chain uses TRBV6-5 with TRBJ2-2; D might be TRBD1 or TRBD2, each matching 5 bases. CDR3 length: 17 residues. Trimming took 0 bases from V and 1 from J, leaving 12 bases between them. Germline assignment: CDR1 MNHEY and CDR2 SVGAGI. The CDR3 nucleotides are TGTGCCAGCAGTTACTCGACCGGGGCTCTGAACACCGGGGAGCTGTTTTTT. Its translation is CASSYSTGALNTGELFF.